Listed here is a single T cell receptor (beta chain). The sample comes from a study of cytomegalovirus exposure and HLA in healthy donors. Germline assignment: CDR1 SGHRS and CDR2 YFSETQ. Trimming stripped 1 base from V and 9 bases from J, with 14 bases between. The length of the CDR3 is 14 residues. Sequenced by immunoSEQ multiplex PCR; TCRdb stores in-frame clones only, minus some. Altogether hundreds of thousands of clones are present, approximately 88% being singletons, with the ten largest covering around 15%. The 120-subject validation cohort, separate from the approximately 640-subject first cohort, included the donors.

The sequence derives from a woman aged 25 to 39 in good health and CMV-seropositive. The sequencing sample was made of PBMCs. The rearrangement links TRBV5-1 to TRBJ1-3, with D possibly TRBD1 on 5 matching bases. DNA of the CDR3: TGCGCCAGCAGCTTGTTTAGTGAGGGGAGCACCATATATTTT. Translating it yields CASSLFSEGSTIYF.